The clone carrying this TCR beta chain was detected a few times. Antigen specificity is unknown. Germline V CDR1 and CDR2: MGHRA, YSYEKL. This CDR3 region has 15 residues. The V end was cut by 0 bases, the J end by 7 bases, with 12 bases between. The data are from a study of cytomegalovirus exposure and HLA in healthy donors. Study-wide results and caveats: Subsequent analysis revealed that first-cohort TCR clusters tended to co-occur in the 90 to 150 validation repertoires. The classifier was said to identify cytomegalovirus status with high specificity and sensitivity.

Clones were sequenced by immunoSEQ multiplex PCR, and TCRdb holds only the in-frame ones, with some missing. This repertoire shows 250,000 to 400,000 clones, roughly 86% found once; its top ten account for around 0.96%. The chain couples TRBV4-1 to TRBJ2-2; D gene unclear. The TCR comes from a young man in good health and CMV-seronegative. The specimen sequenced was PBMCs. CDR3 in amino acids: CASSQDYYLVGELFF. The CDR3 DNA reads as TGCGCCAGCAGCCAAGATTACTACCTCGTCGGGGAGCTGTTTTTT.